These 5 T cell receptor beta chains share one sample of origin, sequenced in a study of shared clonotypes between healthy human individuals. Repertoires were generated with immunoSEQ multiplex PCR, while TCRdb's copy carries only in-frame clones and drops some. The table shows 2 million to 2.5 million clones, with just under 95% occurring only once. The sample taken for sequencing was naive CD4+ T cells from PBMCs. Noted subset: CD45RA+ positively selected. These receptors were collected from a man younger than 35 in good health. Some clones in this sample may be carry-over from other donors' samples.

The rearrangement links TRBV5-4 to TRBJ2-1; 11 nucleotides line up with TRBD2. Germline V gene lookup returns CDR1 SGHNT and CDR2 YYREEE (reference sequence). The CDR3 contains 16 residues. Trimming at V came to 0 bases and at J to 7 bases, leaving 6 bases not matched to a gene. The CDR3 nucleotides are TGTGCCAGCAGCTTGGCCCTGTTAGCGGGAGGGAATGAGCAGTTCTTC. Protein product: CASSLALLAGGNEQFF. The full variable domain, completed using reference TRBV5-4 and TRBJ2-1, is ETGVTQSPTHLIKTRGQQVTLRCSSQSGHNTVSWYQQALGQGPQFIFQYYREEENGRGNFPPRFSGLQFPNYSSELNVNALELDDSALYLCASSLALLAGGNEQFFGPGTRLTVL.

The chain links TRBV13 to TRBJ2-3, with 9 positions matching TRBD2. CDR1 is PRHDT, CDR2 FYEKMQ, per germline (reference sequence). The V segment lost 5 bases and the J segment 0 bases; nucleotides outside the gene matches: 6. The CDR3 length is 16 residues. In nucleotides, the CDR3 is TGTGCCAGCAGCACAGCGGGACTAGCTAGCACAGATACGCAGTATTTT. Protein product: CASSTAGLASTDTQYF. The whole variable domain, remainder taken from reference TRBV13 and TRBJ2-3, is AAGVIQSPRHLIKEKRETATLKCYPIPRHDTVYWYQQGPGQDPQFLISFYEKMQSDKGSIPDRFSAQQFSDYHSELNMSSLELGDSALYFCASSTAGLASTDTQYFGPGTRLTVL.

The chain joins TRBV28 to TRBJ2-5, with D possibly TRBD2 on 5 matching bases. Germline V gives CDR1 MDHEN, CDR2 SYDVKM. Trimming cost V 6 bases and J 5 bases, with 13 bases left between them. The CDR3 length is 13 residues. CDR3 sequence reads: CASSYRGRETQYF. The CDR3, as DNA: TGTGCCAGCAGCTACCGGGGTCGGGAGACCCAGTACTTC. The variable domain in full, completed from reference TRBV28 and TRBJ2-5, reads DVKVTQSSRYLVKRTGEKVFLECVQDMDHENMFWYRQDPGLGLRLIYFSYDVKMKEKGDIPEGYSVSREKKERFSLILESASTNQTSMYLCASSYRGRETQYFGPGTRLLVL.

In the case of this clone: Other nucleotide sequences from this sample produce the same CDR3. The rearrangement joins TRBV5-1 to TRBJ2-2; D may be TRBD1 or TRBD2 (5 bases each). V lost 0 bases and J 2 bases, leaving 8 bases between the germline ends. Germline CDR1 SGHRS, CDR2 YFSETQ. This CDR3 contains 15 residues. CDR3 region: CASSLEGTNTGELFF. CDR3 nucleotide sequence: TGCGCCAGCAGCTTGGAGGGGACCAACACCGGGGAGCTGTTTTTT.

Comment on this clone: The same CDR3 can be traced to other DNA sequences in this sample. This CDR3 reads CASSSDRVYGYTF. CDR3 in DNA: TGTGCCAGCAGTTCGGACAGGGTGTATGGCTACACCTTC. This rearrangement joins TRBV28 to TRBJ1-2; 8 positions match TRBD1. There are 13 residues in the CDR3. Germline V lookup: CDR1 MDHEN, CDR2 SYDVKM. The J segment lost 5 bases and the V segment lost 4 bases, leaving 3 bases of the junction unmatched.